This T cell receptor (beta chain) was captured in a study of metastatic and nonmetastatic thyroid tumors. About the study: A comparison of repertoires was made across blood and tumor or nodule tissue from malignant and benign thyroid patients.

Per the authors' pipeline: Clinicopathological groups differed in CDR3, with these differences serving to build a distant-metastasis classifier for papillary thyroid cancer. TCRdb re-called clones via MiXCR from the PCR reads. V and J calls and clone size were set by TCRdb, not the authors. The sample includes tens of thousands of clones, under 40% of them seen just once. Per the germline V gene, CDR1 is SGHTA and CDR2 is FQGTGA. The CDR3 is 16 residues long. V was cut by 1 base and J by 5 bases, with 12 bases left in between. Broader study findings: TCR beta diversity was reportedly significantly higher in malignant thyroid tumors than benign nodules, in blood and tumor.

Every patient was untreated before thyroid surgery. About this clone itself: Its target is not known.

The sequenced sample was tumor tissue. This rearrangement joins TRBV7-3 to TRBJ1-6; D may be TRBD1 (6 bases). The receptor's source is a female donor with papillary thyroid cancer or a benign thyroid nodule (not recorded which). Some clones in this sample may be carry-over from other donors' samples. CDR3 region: CASSLRAAGDNSPLHF. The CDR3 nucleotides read TGTGCCAGCAGCTTAAGAGCGGCAGGGGATAATTCACCCCTCCACTTT. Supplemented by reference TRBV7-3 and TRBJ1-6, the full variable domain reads GAGVSQTPSNKVTEKGKYVELRCDPISGHTALYWYRQSLGQGPEFLIYFQGTGAADDSGLPNDRFFAVRPEGSVSTLKIQRTERGDSAVYLCASSLRAAGDNSPLHFGNGTRLTVT.